This T cell receptor beta chain was retrieved from a study of T cells in Graves' hyperthyroidism and ophthalmopathy. Study-wide context: Initial diagnosis, before any treatment, was when peripheral blood was collected.

The study's findings and limits: Ophthalmopathy and stable hyperthyroidism were told apart by a 13 V-J model.

Ten or more counts support this clonotype. The antigen remains undetermined. There are 16 residues in the CDR3. V lost 4 bases to trimming and J lost 0 bases; unmatched junction nucleotides: 3. From germline, CDR1 is MNHNS and CDR2 SASEGT. Authors of the study amplified TCR beta CDR3 regions from RNA transcripts. A first-round RT-PCR of the TCR CDR3 used the HTBI primer set. MiXCR, run by TCRdb on the multiplex PCR reads, gives a single entry per CDR3 protein. The table shows hundreds of thousands of distinct CDR3 sequences, with approximately 14% occurring only once. Sequences were obtained from blood. V is TRBV6-1 and J is TRBJ2-2; TRBD2 matches 9 bases. This clonotype was sampled from a woman aged 18-30 years with Graves' hyperthyroidism. The CDR3 spells CASSVSGGANTGELFF. CDR3 bases: TGTGCCAGCAGTGTTAGCGGGGGCGCGAACACCGGGGAGCTGTTTTTT.